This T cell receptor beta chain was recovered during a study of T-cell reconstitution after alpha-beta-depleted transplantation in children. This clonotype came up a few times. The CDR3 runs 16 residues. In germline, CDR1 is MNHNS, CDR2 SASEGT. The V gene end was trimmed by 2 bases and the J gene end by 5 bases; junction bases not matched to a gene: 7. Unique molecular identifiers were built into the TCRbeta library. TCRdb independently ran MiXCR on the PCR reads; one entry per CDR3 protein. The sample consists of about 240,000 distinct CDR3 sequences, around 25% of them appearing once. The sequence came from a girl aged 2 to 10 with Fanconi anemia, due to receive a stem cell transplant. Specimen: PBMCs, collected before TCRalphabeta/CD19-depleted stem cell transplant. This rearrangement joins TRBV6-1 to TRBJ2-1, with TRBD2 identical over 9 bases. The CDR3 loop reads CASSELAGSLNNEQFF. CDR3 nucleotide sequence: TGTGCCAGCAGTGAACTAGCGGGGAGCTTAAACAATGAGCAGTTCTTC.